This TCR beta chain was observed in a study of blood T cell repertoires in COVID-19. Overall study context: Acute and convalescent COVID-19 specimens originated in the United States, Italy and Spain. Sources were T cells, B-cell-depleted T cells, or PBMCs; the material itself was cDNA or gDNA.

Only in-frame clones appear in the TCRdb table, and some are missing; sequencing was by immunoSEQ multiplex PCR. The repertoire holds about 210,000 clones, with roughly 82% as singletons. The sample was peripheral blood. This TCR was sampled from a man between 40 and 49 years old who had recovered from COVID-19.

CDR3 sequence (DNA): TGTGCCAGCAGTCCTTCAGCGGCCGACCGACCCTACGAGCAGTACTTC. Residues: CASSPSAADRPYEQYF. The rearrangement links TRBV6-6 to TRBJ2-7; D possibly corresponds to TRBD2 (5 bases). The germline CDR1 and CDR2 sequences are MNHNY and SVGAGI (reference sequence). V shed 5 bases and J shed 2 bases, with 19 bases lying between them. The length of the CDR3 is 16 residues.